A single T cell receptor (beta chain) is shown here with its context. The antigen is not known. These data come from a study of monozygotic twins with inflammatory bowel disease. General study points: Results did not support any single strong IBD-associated signal or clonotype. Added variability in patient repertoires may stem from differing immunosuppressive treatments.

Using the 5' RACE reads, TCRdb records one entry per CDR3 protein without DNA. This table holds 140,000 to 150,000 distinct CDR3 sequences. The sample taken for sequencing was blood. This TCR came from a human donor with ulcerative colitis or Crohn's disease, or a healthy co-twin of an affected twin (not recorded which).

The CDR3: CASSQGTNFRFTDTQYF. This rearrangement joins TRBV3-1 to TRBJ2-3; the TCRdb D gene call, TRBD2, has no DNA to confirm it. Germline V gene sequence: CDR1 LGHDT, CDR2 YNNKEL (reference sequence). The CDR3 has 17 amino acids.